This record looks at one T cell receptor beta chain sequence and its context. This CDR3 comprises 14 residues. V lost 4 bases, J lost 6 bases, and 7 bases stayed unmatched. The germline CDR1 and CDR2 sequences are SEHNR and FQNEAQ (reference sequence). This sample was taken from a study of cytomegalovirus exposure and HLA in healthy donors. In the PCR, 60 Vbeta and 13 Jbeta primers were used. In the original analysis: Roughly 73 million unique TCR beta chains, some 10 million of them shared, were counted by a later analysis. Repertoires were generated with immunoSEQ multiplex PCR, while TCRdb's copy carries only in-frame clones and drops some. The V and J calls and clone size come from that table; D and trimming were worked out from the DNA. The sample yields about 200,000 clones, about two thirds seen once.

The receptor's source is a man aged 40-49 years in good health and CMV-seropositive. The rearrangement uses TRBV7-9 and TRBJ2-3; TRBD1 matches at 7 bases. The sample taken for sequencing was PBMCs. CDR3 protein: CASSYTGDQDTQYF. CDR3 DNA: TGTGCCAGCAGCTACACAGGGGATCAGGATACGCAGTATTTT.